This TCR beta chain was observed in a study of Ad26.COV2.S vaccination and SARS-CoV-2 variants. Across the whole study: Ad26.COV2.S given intramuscularly, once or twice 56 days apart.

J was trimmed by 2 bases and V by 0 bases; bases with no gene match: 3. The CDR3 contains 16 residues. The germline gives CDR1 MNHEY, CDR2 SVGAGI. Assay used: immunoSEQ multiplex PCR; TCRdb lists only in-frame clones, some missing. The data hold 350,000 to 450,000 clones, with approximately 81% observed a single time. Study results and caveats: After vaccination, reports described spike-specific CD8+ and CD4+ T cell responses as showing substantial breadth.

With respect to this clone: Its cognate antigen is unknown.

Treatment specified: about 20 received Ad26.COV2.S at low or high dose, single or two shots; about 5 received placebo; per-sample allocation not given. Each sample was drawn 63 days after the first injection (of vaccine or placebo). Its platform was an Ad26 vector, and its expressed antigen was Wuhan-strain SARS-CoV-2 spike. This clonotype originated in a person between 18 and 65 years old who received the Ad26.COV2.S COVID-19 vaccine or a placebo. The sequenced sample was peripheral blood, obtained in a trial of Ad26.COV2.S vaccine versus placebo. The V gene is TRBV6-5, the J gene TRBJ2-7; 11 bases are shared with TRBD1. CDR3 nucleotides: TGTGCCAGCAGTTACTCTTGGACAGGGGGCCCCTACGAGCAGTACTTC. Protein sequence: CASSYSWTGGPYEQYF.